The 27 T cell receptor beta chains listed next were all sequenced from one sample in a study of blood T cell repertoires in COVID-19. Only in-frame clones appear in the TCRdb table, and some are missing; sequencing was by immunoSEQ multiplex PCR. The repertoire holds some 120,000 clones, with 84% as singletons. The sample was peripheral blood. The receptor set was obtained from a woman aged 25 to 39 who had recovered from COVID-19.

Written as DNA, the CDR3 is TGTGCCAGCAGTCCTTCCTTAGCGGGGGGAAGCCACGAGCAGTACTTC. This gives the protein CASSPSLAGGSHEQYF. The chain employs TRBV28 and TRBJ2-7; 10 bases are shared with TRBD2. CDR1 and CDR2 from the germline V gene are MDHEN and SYDVKM. The CDR3 totals 16 residues. Trimming removed 5 bases from V and 5 bases from J; junction bases left unmatched: 12.

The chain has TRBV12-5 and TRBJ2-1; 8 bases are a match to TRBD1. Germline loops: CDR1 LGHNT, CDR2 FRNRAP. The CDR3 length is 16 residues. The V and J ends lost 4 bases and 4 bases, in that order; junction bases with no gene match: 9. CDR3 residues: CASGSLGQGPYNEQFF. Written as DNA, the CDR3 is TGTGCTAGTGGTTCCCTAGGACAGGGACCATACAATGAGCAGTTCTTC.

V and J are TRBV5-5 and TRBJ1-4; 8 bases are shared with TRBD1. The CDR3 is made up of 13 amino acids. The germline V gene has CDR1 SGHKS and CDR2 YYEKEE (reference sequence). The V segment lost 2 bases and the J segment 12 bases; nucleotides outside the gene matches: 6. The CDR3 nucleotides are TGTGCCAGCAGCTTTGTGCAGGGGGCGCAACTGTTTTTT. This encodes CASSFVQGAQLFF.

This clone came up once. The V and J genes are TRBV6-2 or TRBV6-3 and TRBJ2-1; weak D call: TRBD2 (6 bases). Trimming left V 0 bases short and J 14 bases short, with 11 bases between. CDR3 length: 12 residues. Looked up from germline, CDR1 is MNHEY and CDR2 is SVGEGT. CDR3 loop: CASSYSGLSEFF. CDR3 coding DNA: TGTGCCAGCAGTTACTCGGGACTTTCCGAGTTCTTC.

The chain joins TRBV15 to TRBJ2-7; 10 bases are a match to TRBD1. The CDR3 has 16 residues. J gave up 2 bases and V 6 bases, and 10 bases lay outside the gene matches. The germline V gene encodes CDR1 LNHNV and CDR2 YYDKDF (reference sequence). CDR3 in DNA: TGTGCCACCAGTCCAAGAGGACAGGGGGGGGCCTACGAGCAGTACTTC. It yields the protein CATSPRGQGGAYEQYF.

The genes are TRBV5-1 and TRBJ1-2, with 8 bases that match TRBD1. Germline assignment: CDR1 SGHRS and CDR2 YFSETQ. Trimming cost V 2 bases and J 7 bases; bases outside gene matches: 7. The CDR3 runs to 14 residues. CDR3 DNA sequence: TGCGCCAGCAGCTTCATGGGACAGGACTCTGGCTACACCTTC. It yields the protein CASSFMGQDSGYTF. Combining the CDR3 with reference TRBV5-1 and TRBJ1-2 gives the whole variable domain KAGVTQTPRYLIKTRGQQVTLSCSPISGHRSVSWYQQTPGQGLQFLFEYFSETQRNKGNFPGRFSGRQFSNSRSEMNVSTLELGDSALYLCASSFMGQDSGYTFGSGTRLTVV.

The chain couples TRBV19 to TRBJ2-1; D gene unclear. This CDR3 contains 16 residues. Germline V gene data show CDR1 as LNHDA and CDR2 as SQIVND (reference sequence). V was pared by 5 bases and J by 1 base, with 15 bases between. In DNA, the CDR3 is TGTGCCAGTAGTTTCAACAGTGCCCCTTCCTACAATGAGCAGTTCTTC. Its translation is CASSFNSAPSYNEQFF.

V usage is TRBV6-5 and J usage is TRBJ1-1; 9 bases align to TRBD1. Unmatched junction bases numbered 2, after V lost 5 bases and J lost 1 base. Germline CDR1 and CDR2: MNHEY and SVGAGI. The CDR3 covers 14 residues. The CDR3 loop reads CASSRQGGNTEAFF. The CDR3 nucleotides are TGTGCCAGCAGTAGACAGGGGGGGAACACTGAAGCTTTCTTT.

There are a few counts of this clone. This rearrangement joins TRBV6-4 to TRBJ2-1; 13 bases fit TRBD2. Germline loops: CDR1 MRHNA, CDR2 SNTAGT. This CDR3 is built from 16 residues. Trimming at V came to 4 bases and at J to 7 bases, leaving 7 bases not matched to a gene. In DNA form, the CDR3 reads TGTGCCAGCAGTGTCCAACTAGCGGGAGGGCAGAATGAGCAGTTCTTC. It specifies CASSVQLAGGQNEQFF.

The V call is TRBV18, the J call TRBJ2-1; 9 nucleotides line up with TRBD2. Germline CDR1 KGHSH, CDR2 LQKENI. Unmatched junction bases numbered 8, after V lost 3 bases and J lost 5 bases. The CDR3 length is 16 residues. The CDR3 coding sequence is TGTGCCAGCTCACCCCCGGTGCTAGCGGGAAACAATGAGCAGTTCTTC. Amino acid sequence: CASSPPVLAGNNEQFF.

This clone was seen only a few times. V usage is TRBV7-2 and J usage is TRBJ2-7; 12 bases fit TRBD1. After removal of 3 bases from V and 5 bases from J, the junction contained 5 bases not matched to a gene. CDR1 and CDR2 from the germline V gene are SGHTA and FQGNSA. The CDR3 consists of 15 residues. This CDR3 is CASSLPGQGANEQYF. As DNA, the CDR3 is TGTGCCAGCAGCTTGCCGGGACAGGGGGCGAACGAGCAGTACTTC.

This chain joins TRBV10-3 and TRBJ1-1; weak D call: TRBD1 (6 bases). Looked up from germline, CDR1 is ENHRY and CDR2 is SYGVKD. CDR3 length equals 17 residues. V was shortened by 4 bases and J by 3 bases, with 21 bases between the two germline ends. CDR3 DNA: TGTGCCATCAGTGGGTCACAGGGATCTTCTCTGTACACTGAAGCTTTCTTT. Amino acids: CAISGSQGSSLYTEAFF.

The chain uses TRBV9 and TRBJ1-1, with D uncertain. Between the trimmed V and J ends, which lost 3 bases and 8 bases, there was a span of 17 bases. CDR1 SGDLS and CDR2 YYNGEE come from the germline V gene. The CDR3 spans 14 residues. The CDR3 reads CASSGENPGQEAFF. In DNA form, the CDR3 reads TGTGCCAGCAGCGGGGAGAATCCCGGCCAGGAAGCTTTCTTT.

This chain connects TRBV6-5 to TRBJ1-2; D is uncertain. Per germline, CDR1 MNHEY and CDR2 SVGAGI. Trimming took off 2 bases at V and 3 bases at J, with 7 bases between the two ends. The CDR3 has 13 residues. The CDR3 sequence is CASSYLGDYGYTF. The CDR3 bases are TGTGCCAGCAGTTACCTCGGGGACTATGGCTACACCTTC.

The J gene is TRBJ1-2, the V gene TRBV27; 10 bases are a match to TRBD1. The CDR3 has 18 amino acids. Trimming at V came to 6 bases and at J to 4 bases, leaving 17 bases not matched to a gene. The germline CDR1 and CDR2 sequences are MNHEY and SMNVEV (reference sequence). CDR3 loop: CASRATPGQGKGVYGYTF. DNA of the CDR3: TGTGCCAGCAGGGCTACCCCGGGACAGGGGAAAGGGGTCTATGGCTACACCTTC.

CDR3: CAMKSGQGEGSYEQYF. As DNA, the CDR3 is TGTGCCATGAAATCGGGACAGGGGGAAGGTTCCTACGAGCAGTACTTC. The gene calls are TRBV10-3 and TRBJ2-7, with 11 nucleotides matching TRBD1. The germline CDR1 and CDR2 sequences are ENHRY and SYGVKD. The CDR3 spans 16 residues. Trimming cost V 9 bases and J 1 base; bases outside gene matches: 11.

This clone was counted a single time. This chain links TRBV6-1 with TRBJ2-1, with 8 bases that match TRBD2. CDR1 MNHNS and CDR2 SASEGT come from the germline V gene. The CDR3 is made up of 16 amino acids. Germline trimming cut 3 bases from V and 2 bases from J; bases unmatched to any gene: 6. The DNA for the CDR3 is TGTGCCAGCAGTGATAGACTAGCGATCACCTACAATGAGCAGTTCTTC. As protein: CASSDRLAITYNEQFF.

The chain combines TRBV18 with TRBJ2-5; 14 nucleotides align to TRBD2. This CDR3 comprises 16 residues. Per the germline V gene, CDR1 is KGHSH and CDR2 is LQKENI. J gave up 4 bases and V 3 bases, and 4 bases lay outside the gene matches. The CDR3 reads CASSPGTSGGGETQYF. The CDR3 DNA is TGTGCCAGCTCACCCGGGACTAGCGGGGGCGGAGAGACCCAGTACTTC.

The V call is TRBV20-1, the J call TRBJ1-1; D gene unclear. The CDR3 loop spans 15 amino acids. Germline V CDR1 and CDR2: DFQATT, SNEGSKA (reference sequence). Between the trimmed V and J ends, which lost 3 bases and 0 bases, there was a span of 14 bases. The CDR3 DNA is TGCAGTGCTAGTTCAATTGAGGGCATGAACACTGAAGCTTTCTTT. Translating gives CSASSIEGMNTEAFF.

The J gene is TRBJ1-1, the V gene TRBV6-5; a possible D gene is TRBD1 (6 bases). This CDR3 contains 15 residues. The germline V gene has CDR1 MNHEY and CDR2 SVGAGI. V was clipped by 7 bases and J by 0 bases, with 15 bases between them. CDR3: CASNLQGPLNTEAFF. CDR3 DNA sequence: TGTGCCAGCAACCTACAGGGCCCCCTGAACACTGAAGCTTTCTTT.

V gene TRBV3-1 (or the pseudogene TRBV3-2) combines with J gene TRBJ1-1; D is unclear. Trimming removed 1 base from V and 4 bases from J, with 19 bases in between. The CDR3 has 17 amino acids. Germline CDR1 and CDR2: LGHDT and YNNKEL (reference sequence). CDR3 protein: CASSQVGGKVLGTEAFF. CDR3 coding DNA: TGTGCCAGCAGCCAAGTGGGCGGGAAGGTCCTTGGCACTGAAGCTTTCTTT.

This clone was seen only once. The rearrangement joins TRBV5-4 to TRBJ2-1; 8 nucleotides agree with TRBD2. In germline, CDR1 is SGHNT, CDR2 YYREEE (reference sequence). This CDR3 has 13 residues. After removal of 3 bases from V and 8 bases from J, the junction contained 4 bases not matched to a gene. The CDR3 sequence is CASSSGGRDEQFF. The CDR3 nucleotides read TGTGCCAGCAGCTCGGGGGGGCGCGATGAGCAGTTCTTC. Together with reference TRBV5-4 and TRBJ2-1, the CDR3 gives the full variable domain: ETGVTQSPTHLIKTRGQQVTLRCSSQSGHNTVSWYQQALGQGPQFIFQYYREEENGRGNFPPRFSGLQFPNYSSELNVNALELDDSALYLCASSSGGRDEQFFGPGTRLTVL.

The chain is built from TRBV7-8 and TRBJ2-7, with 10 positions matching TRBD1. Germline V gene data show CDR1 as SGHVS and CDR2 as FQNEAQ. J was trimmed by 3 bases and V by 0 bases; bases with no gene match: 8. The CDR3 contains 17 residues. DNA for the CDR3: TGTGCCAGCAGCTTAGCCATTGTGGGACAGGGGCTCTACGAGCAGTACTTC. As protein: CASSLAIVGQGLYEQYF.

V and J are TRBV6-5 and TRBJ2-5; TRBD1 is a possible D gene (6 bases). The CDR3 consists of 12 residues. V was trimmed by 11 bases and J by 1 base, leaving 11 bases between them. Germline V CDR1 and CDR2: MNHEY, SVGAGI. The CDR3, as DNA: TGTGCCGCGAGGGACATCCAAGAGACCCAGTACTTC. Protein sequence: CAARDIQETQYF.

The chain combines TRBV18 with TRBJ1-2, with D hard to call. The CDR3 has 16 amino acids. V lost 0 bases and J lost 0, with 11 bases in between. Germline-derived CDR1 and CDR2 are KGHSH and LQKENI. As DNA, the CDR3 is TGTGCCAGCTCACCACCTAACTATGGTTCTAACTATGGCTACACCTTC. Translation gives CASSPPNYGSNYGYTF.

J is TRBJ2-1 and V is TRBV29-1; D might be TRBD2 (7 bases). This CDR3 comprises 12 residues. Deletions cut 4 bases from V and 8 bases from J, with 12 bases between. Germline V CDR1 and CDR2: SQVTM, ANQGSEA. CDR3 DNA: TGCAGCGTTGCCCGGGGGGCCGATGAGCAGTTCTTC. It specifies CSVARGADEQFF.

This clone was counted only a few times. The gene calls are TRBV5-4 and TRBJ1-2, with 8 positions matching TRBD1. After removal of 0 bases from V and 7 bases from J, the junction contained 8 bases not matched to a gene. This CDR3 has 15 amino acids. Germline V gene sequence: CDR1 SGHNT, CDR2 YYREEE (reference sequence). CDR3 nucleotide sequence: TGTGCCAGCAGCTTGGGACAGGGGAGTAGAGGTGGCTACACCTTC. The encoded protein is CASSLGQGSRGGYTF.